This paragraph reports one TCR beta chain. Germline V gene lookup returns CDR1 LNHDA and CDR2 SQIVND (reference sequence). The CDR3 is made up of 15 amino acids. The V and J ends lost 5 bases and 1 base respectively, with 14 bases between them. These data belong to a study of blood T cell repertoires in COVID-19. Study at large: Material from acute and convalescent COVID-19 was sourced from the United States, Italy and Spain. From T cells, B-cell-depleted T cells, or PBMCs came the material, which was cDNA or gDNA.

In the authors' methods: Reference gene primers were amplified, and this amplification served to estimate nucleated cell counts. This table comes from immunoSEQ multiplex PCR, and its TCRdb copy is limited to in-frame clones, with some not included. That table furnishes V, J and clone size, whereas the DNA furnished D and trimming. The sample has about 120,000 clones, about 79% seen once. This chain connects TRBV19 to TRBJ1-1; D is possibly TRBD1 (6 bases). The specimen was peripheral blood. The receptor was derived from a woman aged 80 or over with acute or convalescent COVID-19. The CDR3 loop is CASSPSLGQNTEAFF. The CDR3 region has the DNA TGTGCCAGTAGTCCCTCCTTGGGACAGAACACTGAAGCTTTCTTT.